This T cell receptor beta chain emerged from a study of spatial heterogeneity in lung cancer. Time point given: blood at routine non-recurrence follow-up after resection. Each CDR3 protein gets one entry after TCRdb re-called the 5' RACE reads with MiXCR. The sample lists tens of thousands of distinct CDR3 sequences, around 6.9% occurring once. This clonotype was observed at least ten times. Trimming pared 3 bases from V and 0 bases from J, leaving 12 bases between. Germline-derived CDR1 and CDR2 are DFQATT and SNEGSKA (reference sequence). The CDR3 spans 15 residues. The sequence derives from a male donor with early-stage non-small cell lung cancer. The chain has TRBV20-1 and TRBJ2-1; D may be TRBD1 or TRBD2 (6 bases each). Sequenced here: PBMCs, sampled at follow-up. CDR3 sequence (DNA): TGCAGTGCTAGCTTCGGGGGCAGCTCCTACAATGAGCAGTTCTTC. It specifies CSASFGGSSYNEQFF.